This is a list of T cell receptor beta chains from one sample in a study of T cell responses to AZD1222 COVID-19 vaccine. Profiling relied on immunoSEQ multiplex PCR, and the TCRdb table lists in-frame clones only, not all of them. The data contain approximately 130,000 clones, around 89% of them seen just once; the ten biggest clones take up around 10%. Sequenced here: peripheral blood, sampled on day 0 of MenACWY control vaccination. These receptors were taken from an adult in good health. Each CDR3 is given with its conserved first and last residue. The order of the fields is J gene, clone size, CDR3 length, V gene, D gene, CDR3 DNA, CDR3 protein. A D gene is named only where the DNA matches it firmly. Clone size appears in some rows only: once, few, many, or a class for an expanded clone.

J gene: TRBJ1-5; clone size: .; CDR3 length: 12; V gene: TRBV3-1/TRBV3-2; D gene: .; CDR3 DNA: TGTGCCAGCAGCCAAGATGATCAGCCCCAGCATTTT; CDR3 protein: CASSQDDQPQHF
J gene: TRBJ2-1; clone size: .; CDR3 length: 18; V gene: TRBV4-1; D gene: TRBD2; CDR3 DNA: TGCGCCAGCAGCCAAGATTACGAGTCCGCGGGAGGCGTCAATGAGCAGTTCTTC; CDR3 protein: CASSQDYESAGGVNEQFF
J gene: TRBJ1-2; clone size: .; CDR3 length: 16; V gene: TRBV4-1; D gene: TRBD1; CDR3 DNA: TGCGCCAGCAGCCCACAAGCCGGACAGGGGGCTTTTGGCTACACCTTC; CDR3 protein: CASSPQAGQGAFGYTF
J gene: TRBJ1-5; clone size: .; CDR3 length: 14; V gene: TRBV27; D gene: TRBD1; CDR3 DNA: TGTGCCAGCAGTTGGACAGGGGCTGATCAGCCCCAGCATTTT; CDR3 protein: CASSWTGADQPQHF
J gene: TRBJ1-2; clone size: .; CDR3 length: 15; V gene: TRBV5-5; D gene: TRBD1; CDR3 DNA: TGTGCCAGCAGCTTAACCGGGACAGCGCCCTATGGCTACACCTTC; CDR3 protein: CASSLTGTAPYGYTF
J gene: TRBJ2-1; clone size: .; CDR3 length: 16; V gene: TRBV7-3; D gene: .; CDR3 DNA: TGTGCCAGCAGCTTAGGGCCCTTAGAATCCTACAATGAGCAGTTCTTC; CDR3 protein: CASSLGPLESYNEQFF
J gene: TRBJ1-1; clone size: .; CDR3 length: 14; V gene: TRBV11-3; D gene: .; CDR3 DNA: TGTGCCAGCAGCTTAGGCGGGGGGGACACTGAAGCTTTCTTT; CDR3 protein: CASSLGGGDTEAFF
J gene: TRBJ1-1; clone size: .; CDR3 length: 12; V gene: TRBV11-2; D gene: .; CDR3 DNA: TGTGCCAGCAGCCGTATTGGGACTGAAGCTTTCTTT; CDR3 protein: CASSRIGTEAFF
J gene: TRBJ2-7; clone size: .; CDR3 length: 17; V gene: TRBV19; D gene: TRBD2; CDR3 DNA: TGTGCCAGTAGTCCCGGGACTAGCGGGAGGCGTGGTTACGAGCAGTACTTC; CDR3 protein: CASSPGTSGRRGYEQYF
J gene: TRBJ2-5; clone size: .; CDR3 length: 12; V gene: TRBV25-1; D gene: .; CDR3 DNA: TGTGCCAGCAGTGCGATGAGGGAGACCCAGTACTTC; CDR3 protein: CASSAMRETQYF
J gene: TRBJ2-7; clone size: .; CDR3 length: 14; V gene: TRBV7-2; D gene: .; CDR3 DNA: TGTGCCAGCAGCTTAGCAGGGGCCAACTACGAGCAGTACTTC; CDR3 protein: CASSLAGANYEQYF
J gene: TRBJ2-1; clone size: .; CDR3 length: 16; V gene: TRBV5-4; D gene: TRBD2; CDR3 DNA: TGTGCCAGCAGCCGGGGGACTAGCGGGAGGCAGGATGAGCAGTTCTTC; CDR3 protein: CASSRGTSGRQDEQFF
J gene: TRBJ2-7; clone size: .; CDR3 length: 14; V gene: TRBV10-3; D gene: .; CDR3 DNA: TGTGCCATCAAAGGTGGGGCAACTCCCTACGAGCAGTACTTC; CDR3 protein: CAIKGGATPYEQYF
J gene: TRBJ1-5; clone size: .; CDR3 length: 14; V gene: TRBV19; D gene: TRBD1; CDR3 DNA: TGTGCCAGTTCGGACAGGCGGTCGTATCAGCCCCAGCATTTT; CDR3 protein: CASSDRRSYQPQHF
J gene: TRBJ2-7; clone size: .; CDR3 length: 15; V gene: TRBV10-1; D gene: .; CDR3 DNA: TGCGCCAGCAGTGAGTCTGGGGCAATTGGTGGGGAGCAGTACTTC; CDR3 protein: CASSESGAIGGEQYF
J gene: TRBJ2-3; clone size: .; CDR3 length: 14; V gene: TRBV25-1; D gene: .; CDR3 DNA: TGTGCCAGCAGCCGGGACATAAACACAGATACGCAGTATTTT; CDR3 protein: CASSRDINTDTQYF
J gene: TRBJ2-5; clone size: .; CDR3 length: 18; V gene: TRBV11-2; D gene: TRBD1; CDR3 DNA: TGTGCCAGCAGCTTGGGAAGCTCCGGGACAGGGGGCATGGAGACCCAGTACTTC; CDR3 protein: CASSLGSSGTGGMETQYF
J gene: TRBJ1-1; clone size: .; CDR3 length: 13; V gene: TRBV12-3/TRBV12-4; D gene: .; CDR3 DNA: TGTGCCAGCAGGCAGGGACCTCTCCTTGAAGCTTTCTTT; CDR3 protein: CASRQGPLLEAFF
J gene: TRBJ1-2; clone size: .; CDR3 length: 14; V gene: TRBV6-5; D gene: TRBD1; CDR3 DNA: TGTGCCAGCATTTCCCGGGACAGGAGAGAGGGCTACACCTTC; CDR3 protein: CASISRDRREGYTF
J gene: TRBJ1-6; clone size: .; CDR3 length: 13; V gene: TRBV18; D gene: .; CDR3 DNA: TGTGCCAGCTCACCCGGGGGGCTTTCACCCCTCCACTTT; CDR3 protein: CASSPGGLSPLHF
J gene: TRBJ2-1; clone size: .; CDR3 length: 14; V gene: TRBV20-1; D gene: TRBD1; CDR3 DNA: TGCAGTGCTAGTGAGGGGGCCCATCGGGGTGAGCAGTTCTTC; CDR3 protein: CSASEGAHRGEQFF
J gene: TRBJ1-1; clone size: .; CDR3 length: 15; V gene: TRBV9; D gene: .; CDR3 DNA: TGTGCCAGCAGCCCTACTCCCGGGACCGAAACTGAAGCTTTCTTT; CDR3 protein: CASSPTPGTETEAFF
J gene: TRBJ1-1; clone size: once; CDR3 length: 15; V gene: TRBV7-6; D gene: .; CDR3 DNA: TGTGCCAGCAGCTTTAGTAAGGGAGCGGACACTGAAGCTTTCTTT; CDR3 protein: CASSFSKGADTEAFF
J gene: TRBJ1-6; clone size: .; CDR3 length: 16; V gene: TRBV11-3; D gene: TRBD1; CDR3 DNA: TGTGCCAGCAGCTTAGTTGGGACAGTGTATAATTCACCCCTCCACTTT; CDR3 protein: CASSLVGTVYNSPLHF
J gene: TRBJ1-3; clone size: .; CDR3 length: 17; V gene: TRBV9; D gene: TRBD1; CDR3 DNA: TGTGCCAGCAGCCCCGGGGGACAGGGACTCTCTGGAAACACCATATATTTT; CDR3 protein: CASSPGGQGLSGNTIYF
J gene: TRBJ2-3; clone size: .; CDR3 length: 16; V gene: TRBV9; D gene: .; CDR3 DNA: TGTGCCAGCAGCGTAGGGGCTGGGAAAAGCACAGATACGCAGTATTTT; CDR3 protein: CASSVGAGKSTDTQYF
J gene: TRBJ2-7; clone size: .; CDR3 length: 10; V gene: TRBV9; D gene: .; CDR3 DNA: TGTGCCAGCAAAGCCCACGAGCAGTACTTC; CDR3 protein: CASKAHEQYF
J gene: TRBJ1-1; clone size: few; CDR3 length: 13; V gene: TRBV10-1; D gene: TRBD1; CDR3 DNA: TGCGCCAGCTCTCCCGCCCTCGACAGGGCGGTTTTCTTT; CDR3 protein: CASSPALDRAVFF
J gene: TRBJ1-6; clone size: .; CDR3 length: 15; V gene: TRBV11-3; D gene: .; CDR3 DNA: TGTGCCAGCAGCATCCAGGGTGAGGGTAATTCACCCCTCCACTTT; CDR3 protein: CASSIQGEGNSPLHF
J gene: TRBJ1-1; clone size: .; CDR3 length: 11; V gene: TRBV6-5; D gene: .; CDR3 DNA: TGTGCCAGCAGTCCGCAGGGTGAAGCTTTCTTT; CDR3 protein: CASSPQGEAFF
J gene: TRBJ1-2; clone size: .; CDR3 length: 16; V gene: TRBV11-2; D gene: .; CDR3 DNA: TGTGCCAGCAGCTTACAGACGGGCAGGCAAAACTATGGCTACACCTTC; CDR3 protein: CASSLQTGRQNYGYTF
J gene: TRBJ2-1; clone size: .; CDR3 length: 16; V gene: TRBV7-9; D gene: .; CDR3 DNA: TGTGCCAGCAGCTTACTGACCCTTTCGTCCTACAATGAGCAGTTCTTC; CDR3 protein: CASSLLTLSSYNEQFF
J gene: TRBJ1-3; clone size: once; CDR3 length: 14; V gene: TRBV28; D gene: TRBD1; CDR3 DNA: TGTGCCGGGTCCGGACAGGTATCTGGAAACACCATATATTTT; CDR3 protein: CAGSGQVSGNTIYF
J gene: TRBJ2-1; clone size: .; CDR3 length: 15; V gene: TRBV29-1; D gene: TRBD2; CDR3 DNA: TGCAGCGTTGGGACTAGCGGTAGCTCCTACAATGAGCAGTTCTTC; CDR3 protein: CSVGTSGSSYNEQFF
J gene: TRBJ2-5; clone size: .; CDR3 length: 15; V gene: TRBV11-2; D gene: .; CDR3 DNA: TGTGCCAGCAGCTCCTCCGGGACAGTGGAGGGGACCCAGTACTTC; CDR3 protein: CASSSSGTVEGTQYF
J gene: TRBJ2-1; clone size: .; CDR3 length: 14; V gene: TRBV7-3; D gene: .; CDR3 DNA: TGTGCCAGCAGCTTAGAGGGGGAATACAATGAGCAGTTCTTC; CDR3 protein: CASSLEGEYNEQFF
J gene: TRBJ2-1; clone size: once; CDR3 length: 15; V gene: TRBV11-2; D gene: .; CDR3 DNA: TGTGCCAGCAGGCCTCTGGCGGGGCTATACAATGAGCAGTTCTTC; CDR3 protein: CASRPLAGLYNEQFF
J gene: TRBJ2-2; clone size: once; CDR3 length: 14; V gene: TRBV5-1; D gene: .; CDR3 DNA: TGCGCCAGCAGCTTGGGTCGTAACACCGGGGAGCTGTTTTTT; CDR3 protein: CASSLGRNTGELFF
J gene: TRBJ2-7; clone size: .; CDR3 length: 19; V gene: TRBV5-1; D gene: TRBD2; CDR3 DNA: TGCGCCAGCAGCCCCACCAAAGGCGGGACTAGCGGGAGTCTAATCGAGCAGTACTTC; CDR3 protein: CASSPTKGGTSGSLIEQYF
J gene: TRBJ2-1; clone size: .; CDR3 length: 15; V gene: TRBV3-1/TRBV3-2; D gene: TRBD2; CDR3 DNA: TGTGCCAGCAGCCAAGGACTAGCGGTCGGCAATGAGCAGTTCTTC; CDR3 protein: CASSQGLAVGNEQFF
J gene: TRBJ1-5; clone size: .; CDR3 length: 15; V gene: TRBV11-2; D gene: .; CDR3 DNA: TGTGCCAGCAGCTTAGCCCTCCTCGCCGATCAGCCCCAGCATTTT; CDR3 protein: CASSLALLADQPQHF
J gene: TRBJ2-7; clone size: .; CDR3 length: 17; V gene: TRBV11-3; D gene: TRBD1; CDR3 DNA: TGTGCCAGCAGCTTCGGCTTCGGGAGACAGGGGGACTACGAGCAGTACTTC; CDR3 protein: CASSFGFGRQGDYEQYF
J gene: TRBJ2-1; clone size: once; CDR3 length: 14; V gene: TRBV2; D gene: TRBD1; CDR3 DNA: TGTGCCAGCCTGCACAGGGGCCTAGTCAATGAGCAGTTCTTC; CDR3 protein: CASLHRGLVNEQFF
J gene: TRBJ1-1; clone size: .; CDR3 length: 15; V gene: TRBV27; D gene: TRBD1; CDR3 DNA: TGTGCCAGCAGTCCCGACGGACAGGTTGGGGTGGGACTAGCTTTT; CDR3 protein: CASSPDGQVGVGLAF
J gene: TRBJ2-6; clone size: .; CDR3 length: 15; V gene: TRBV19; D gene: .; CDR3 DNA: TGTGCCAGTAGTATATCAAACTCTGGGGCCAACGTCCTGACTTTC; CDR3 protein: CASSISNSGANVLTF